This T cell receptor (beta chain) was identified in a study of blood T cell repertoires in COVID-19. On the study more broadly: Sites across the United States, Italy and Spain contributed samples from acute and convalescent COVID-19.

The germline V gene has CDR1 MNHEY and CDR2 SVGEGT. J gave up 2 bases and V 2 bases, and 7 bases lay outside the gene matches. The CDR3 has 16 residues. Per the original data handling: Reference gene primer amplification gave estimated nucleated cell counts. Some clones are missing from TCRdb's copy, which holds only in-frame ones; the method was immunoSEQ multiplex PCR. V, J and clone size reflect that table, while D and trimming were determined from the DNA. Of roughly 100,000 clones listed, approximately 84% are singletons. The TCR comes from a man between 40 and 49 years old with active or convalescent COVID-19. The chain recombines TRBV6-2 or TRBV6-3 with TRBJ2-7; 9 nucleotides agree with TRBD1. The sample comprised peripheral blood. CDR3 sequence reads: CASSYVMGQGPYEQYF. CDR3 sequence (DNA): TGTGCCAGCAGTTACGTCATGGGACAGGGCCCCTACGAGCAGTACTTC.